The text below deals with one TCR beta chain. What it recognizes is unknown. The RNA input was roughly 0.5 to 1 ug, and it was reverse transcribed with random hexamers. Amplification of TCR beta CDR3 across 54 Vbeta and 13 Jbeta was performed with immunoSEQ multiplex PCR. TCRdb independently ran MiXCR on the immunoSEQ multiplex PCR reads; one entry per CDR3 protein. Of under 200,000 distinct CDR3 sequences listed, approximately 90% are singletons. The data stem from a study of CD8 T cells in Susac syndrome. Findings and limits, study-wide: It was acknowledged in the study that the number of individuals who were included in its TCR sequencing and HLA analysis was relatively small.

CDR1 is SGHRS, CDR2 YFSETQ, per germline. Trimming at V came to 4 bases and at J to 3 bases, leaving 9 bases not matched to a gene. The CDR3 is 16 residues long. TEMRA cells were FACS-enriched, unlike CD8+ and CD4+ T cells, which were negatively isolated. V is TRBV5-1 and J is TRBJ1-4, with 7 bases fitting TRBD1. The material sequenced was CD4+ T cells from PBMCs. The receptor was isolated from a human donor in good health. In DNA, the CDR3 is TGCGCCAGCAGCACACAGGGGATGGGGGCTAATGAAAAACTGTTTTTT. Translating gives CASSTQGMGANEKLFF.